Below, 15 T cell receptor beta chains from the same sample are listed, as sequenced in a study of blood T cells in healthy people across ages. Then a second PCR, running about 6 to 11 cycles, was carried out with a sample-barcoded 5' primer and a J-beta primer mix. Via MiXCR, TCRdb re-called the 5' RACE reads, giving one row per CDR3 protein. The data contain hundreds of thousands of distinct CDR3 sequences, 22% of them singletons. Sequencing was carried out using blood. The receptors were gathered from a man aged 70-80 years in good health.

Worth noting for this clonotype: A much larger clone differs by one base, so this may be a read error. The gene calls are TRBV29-1 and TRBJ1-3; D is undetermined. Germline V gives CDR1 SQVTM, CDR2 ANQGSEA. The CDR3 length is 13 residues. The CDR3 DNA reads TGCAGCGTTATGACGGATTCTGGAAACACCATACATTTT. Residues: CSVMTDSGNTIHF.

J is TRBJ2-3 and V is TRBV7-9; possibly TRBD2 for D (5 bases). The CDR3 is 18 residues long. From germline, CDR1 is SEHNR and CDR2 FQNEAQ (reference sequence). Deletions cut 3 bases from V and 5 bases from J, with 24 bases between. The chain's CDR3 is CASSFPSQRSTPGDTQYF. CDR3 sequence (DNA): TGTGCCAGCAGCTTTCCTTCCCAGCGGTCCACCCCGGGAGATACGCAGTATTTT.

This clonotype was detected only a few times. The rearrangement joins TRBV28 to TRBJ1-5; D remains unclear. V was clipped by 5 bases and J by 0 bases, with 14 bases between them. The CDR3 has 16 residues. From germline, CDR1 is MDHEN and CDR2 SYDVKM. The DNA of the CDR3 is TGTGCCAGCAGTCGTTCGTCGGGGTTTAGCAATCAGCCCCAGCATTTT. It encodes CASSRSSGFSNQPQHF.

This clonotype was seen many times. This rearrangement joins TRBV5-1 to TRBJ1-6, with a possible D match to TRBD1 (5 bases). Germline V gene data show CDR1 as SGHRS and CDR2 as YFSETQ. V shed 4 bases and J shed 7 bases, with 15 bases lying between them. The CDR3 totals 15 residues. The CDR3 nucleotides are TGCGCCAGCAGCCCCGTCGACAGCAGGAATTCACCCCTCCACTTT. Amino acid sequence: CASSPVDSRNSPLHF.

In this sample, this clonotype turned up a few times. The chain couples TRBV12-3 or TRBV12-4 to TRBJ1-2, with D perhaps TRBD1 (5 bases). This CDR3 spans 14 amino acids. Trimming removed 4 bases from V and 5 bases from J, with 14 bases in between. The DNA for the CDR3 is TGTGCCAGCAGTTGGACCGGGACTGAATATGGCTACACCTTC. As protein: CASSWTGTEYGYTF.

A few counts support this clonotype. This chain connects TRBV2 to TRBJ2-5; TRBD2 might be the D (5 bases). The J call may be faulty, since TRBJ2-1 better matches the DNA end. The CDR3 loop spans 12 amino acids. Germline V lookup: CDR1 SNHLY, CDR2 FYNNEI. CDR3 coding DNA: TGTGCCAGCATAGAACGAGGGAATGAGCAGTTCTTC. Amino acids: CASIERGNEQFF.

This clonotype showed up just a few times. The chain is built from TRBV27 and TRBJ2-1; D is undetermined. The CDR3 sequence is 12 residues long. From germline, CDR1 is MNHEY and CDR2 SMNVEV (reference sequence). The V end lost 5 bases, the J end lost 9 bases, and 11 bases lay between the germline ends. The CDR3 nucleotides are TGTGCCAGCAGTGCCTCATACGGTGAGCAGTTCTTC. It translates to CASSASYGEQFF.

The chain uses TRBV7-9 and TRBJ2-3, with a tentative D call TRBD2 (6 bases). Germline CDR1 SEHNR, CDR2 FQNEAQ (reference sequence). CDR3 size: 16 residues. V dropped 3 bases and J dropped 4 bases, with 17 bases sitting between them. DNA for the CDR3: TGTGCCAGCAGCTTGACACCCTTGACTAGATCAGATACGCAGTATTTT. It yields the protein CASSLTPLTRSDTQYF. The full variable domain, completed using reference TRBV7-9 and TRBJ2-3, is DTGVSQNPRHKITKRGQNVTFRCDPISEHNRLYWYRQTLGQGPEFLTYFQNEAQLEKSRLLSDRFSAERPKGSFSTLEIQRTEQGDSAMYLCASSLTPLTRSDTQYFGPGTRLTVL.

The chain couples TRBV12-3 or TRBV12-4 to TRBJ1-4, with D possibly TRBD1 on 6 matching bases. Trimming shortened V by 3 bases and J by 8 bases, and 10 bases separated the two germline ends. This CDR3 region has 13 residues. The CDR3, as DNA: TGTGCCAGCAGTTTGAGCCAGGGGGAAAAACTGTTTTTT. This encodes CASSLSQGEKLFF.

A few counts support this clonotype. This chain uses TRBV19 with TRBJ1-1; unclear D gene. Germline V lookup: CDR1 LNHDA, CDR2 SQIVND (reference sequence). This CDR3 region has 13 residues. Trimming left V 0 bases short and J 5 bases short, with 7 bases between. The CDR3 reads CASSIDPVTEAFF. CDR3 sequence (DNA): TGTGCCAGTAGTATAGATCCGGTAACTGAAGCTTTCTTT.

The genes are TRBV6-2 or TRBV6-3 and TRBJ2-5; TRBD2 is a possible D gene (7 bases). The CDR3 is 13 amino acids. V shed 5 bases and J shed 4 bases, with 11 bases lying between them. CDR1 is MNHEY and CDR2 is SVGEGT in the germline V gene. This CDR3 reads CASSRRGAETQYF. Here the CDR3 DNA reads TGTGCCAGCAGTCGACGGGGGGCAGAGACCCAGTACTTC.

This clonotype has a handful of counts. The chain has TRBV4-2 and TRBJ2-6; no clear D gene. The V gene lost 4 bases and the J gene lost 2 bases, with 12 bases spanning the gap. CDR1 is LGHNA and CDR2 is YNFKEQ in the germline V gene. This CDR3 contains 16 residues. In DNA form, the CDR3 reads TGTGCCAGCAGCCCCCCACCTTTCCCTGGGGCCAACGTCCTGACTTTC. This translates into CASSPPPFPGANVLTF.

V is TRBV7-8 and J is TRBJ1-2; D gene unclear. The CDR3 is made up of 14 amino acids. V was pared by 1 base and J by 2 bases, with 8 bases between. Germline assignment: CDR1 SGHVS and CDR2 FQNEAQ. The CDR3 loop reads CASSLVEENYGYTF. CDR3 nucleotides: TGTGCCAGCAGCTTAGTGGAGGAGAACTATGGCTACACCTTC.

The J gene is TRBJ2-3, the V gene TRBV9; the D call may be TRBD1 or TRBD2 (5 bases each). V lost 3 bases and J lost 9, with 17 bases in between. The CDR3 consists of 14 residues. Germline V gives CDR1 SGDLS, CDR2 YYNGEE. In DNA form, the CDR3 reads TGTGCCAGCAGCGACCATCCGAGAGGGGTCACGCAGTATTTT. Translating gives CASSDHPRGVTQYF.

The genes are TRBV7-9 and TRBJ2-4; D is uncertain. The CDR3 is 19 amino acids. Germline CDR1 SEHNR, CDR2 FQNEAQ (reference sequence). V lost 0 bases and J lost 1, with 19 bases in between. This chain's CDR3 is CASSLASPRNVLAKNIQYF. CDR3 sequence (DNA): TGTGCCAGCAGCTTAGCTTCGCCTAGGAATGTCTTGGCCAAAAACATTCAGTACTTC.